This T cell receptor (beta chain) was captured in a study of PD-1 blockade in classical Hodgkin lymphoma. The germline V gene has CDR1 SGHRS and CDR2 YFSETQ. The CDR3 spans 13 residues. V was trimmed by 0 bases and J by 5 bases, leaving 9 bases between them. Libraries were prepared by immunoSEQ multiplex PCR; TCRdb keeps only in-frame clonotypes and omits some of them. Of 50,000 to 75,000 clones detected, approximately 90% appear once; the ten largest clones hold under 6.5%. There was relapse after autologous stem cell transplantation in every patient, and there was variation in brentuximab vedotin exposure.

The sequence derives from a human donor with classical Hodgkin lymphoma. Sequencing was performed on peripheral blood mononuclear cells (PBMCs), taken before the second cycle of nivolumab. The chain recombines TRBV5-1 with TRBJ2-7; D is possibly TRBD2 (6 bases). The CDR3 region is CASSLAAGNEQYF. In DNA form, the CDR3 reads TGCGCCAGCAGCTTGGCCGCGGGGAACGAGCAGTACTTC.